This T cell receptor beta chain appears in the sequencing data of a study of blood T cell repertoires in COVID-19 (TCRdb year 2020). With regard to the full study: Samples covering the acute and convalescent phases of COVID-19 were provided by collaborators in the United States, Italy and Spain. The prospective study material was composed of cDNA or gDNA derived from T cells, B-cell-depleted T cells, or PBMCs. Subjects who had been exposed to COVID-19, were actively infected with it, or had recovered from it provided the deeply sampled blood TCRbeta repertoires that made up the dataset. The repertoires were made available in a free public database intended to serve as a resource for research on the immune response to SARS-CoV-2. The samples were drawn from two sources: the first 160 participants of the ongoing ImmuneRACE study, and 1,254 subjects contributed by 6 global collaborators. Sample metadata almost always included a de-identified subject ID, COVID-19 status, age in years and sex. Where available, HLA class I and class II types were taken from metadata supplied by the sample provider and were not determined by assay-based typing. Results and caveats for the whole study, not just this receptor: The quantity of clinical and demographic metadata differed by source and by participant and was supplied without curation.

Trimming at the junction amounts to 2 bases on V and 4 bases on J, and the germline ends lie 30 bases apart. From the cysteine up to the phenylalanine, the CDR3 has a length of 20 residues. Just CDR3 DNA is preserved here, 60 bases in frame from base 1. CDR1 LNHDA and CDR2 SQIVND are derived from the germline V gene (reference sequence). Participants in the prospective study were enrolled through a virtual design, were aged roughly 18 to 100 years, and lived in roughly 26 United States geographic areas. In the prospective study, participants were assigned to cohorts based on the clinical history participants reported in a screening survey and a study questionnaire. Exposed participants had been in contact, within 2 weeks of entering the study, with a person who had a PCR-confirmed or clinician-diagnosed case of COVID-19. Mobile phlebotomists in the prospective study collected whole blood, serum and a nasopharyngeal or oropharyngeal swab from every participant. Participants in the prospective study had the option to provide additional blood draws and questionnaires over a roughly 2-month period. Before DNA extraction, prospective study blood samples were shipped either frozen or at room temperature.

Of note for this clone: No cognate antigen has been identified for it. Base qualities are not provided; no much larger clone lies one nucleotide away.

TCRbeta CDR3 regions were amplified from genomic DNA using the immunoSEQ Assay, a bias-controlled multiplex PCR. In the source study's methods: Nucleated cell counts per sample were estimated from amplification of reference gene primers within the assay. Sequence reads were collapsed and filtered to measure the absolute abundance of every unique TCRbeta CDR3 rearrangement. For each sample, productive Simpson clonality was calculated as the square root of Simpson's diversity index over productive rearrangements. Not all clones reach the TCRdb copy of this immuneACCESS table, which keeps in-frame sequences only. Checked studies attribute under half of the gap to unresolved V genes and leave the rest unexplained. D and trimming were read from the DNA, whereas the V and J calls and clone size are those reported in that table. Here the sample has about 300,000 clones; 85% occur a single time. The biggest ten clones account for under 2% of the sample.

The chain is encoded by TRBV19 joined to TRBJ2-7, and possibly TRBD1, on 5 matching bases. The TCR sequence derives from a woman under 40 who had been exposed to COVID-19. Sequenced material: PBMCs or T cells enriched from blood (not recorded which). Read as DNA, the sequence is TGTGCCAGTAGTATAAGGCAGCTTGACAGCTTTAGCCTCCCTCTATACGAGCAGTACTTC. This gives the protein CASSIRQLDSFSLPLYEQYF.